This T cell receptor (beta chain) was captured in a study of T cells after yellow fever vaccination. Each CDR3 protein is one row after TCRdb ran MiXCR on the 5' RACE reads. The sample contains 300,000 to 400,000 distinct CDR3 sequences, about 6% of which appear only once. This clonotype was detected a few times. In germline, CDR1 is SGHAT, CDR2 FQNNGV. The CDR3 extends over 17 amino acids. Trimming stripped 5 bases from V and 4 bases from J, with 21 bases between. The V and J genes are TRBV11-2 and TRBJ2-1, with a weak D call TRBD2 (6 bases). This clonotype originated in a man between 25 and 39 years old who received the YFV17D yellow fever vaccine. Sequenced here: PBMCs, sampled 5 days after the yellow fever booster vaccination. Written as DNA, the CDR3 is TGTGCCAGCAGCCCATCGGGTTGGGGGAGGTTATACAATGAGCAGTTCTTC. This translates into CASSPSGWGRLYNEQFF. Variable domain in full (rest from reference TRBV11-2 and TRBJ2-1): EAGVAQSPRYKIIEKRQSVAFWCNPISGHATLYWYQQILGQGPKLLIQFQNNGVVDDSQLPKDRFSAERLKGVDSTLKIQPAKLEDSAVYLCASSPSGWGRLYNEQFFGPGTRLTVL.